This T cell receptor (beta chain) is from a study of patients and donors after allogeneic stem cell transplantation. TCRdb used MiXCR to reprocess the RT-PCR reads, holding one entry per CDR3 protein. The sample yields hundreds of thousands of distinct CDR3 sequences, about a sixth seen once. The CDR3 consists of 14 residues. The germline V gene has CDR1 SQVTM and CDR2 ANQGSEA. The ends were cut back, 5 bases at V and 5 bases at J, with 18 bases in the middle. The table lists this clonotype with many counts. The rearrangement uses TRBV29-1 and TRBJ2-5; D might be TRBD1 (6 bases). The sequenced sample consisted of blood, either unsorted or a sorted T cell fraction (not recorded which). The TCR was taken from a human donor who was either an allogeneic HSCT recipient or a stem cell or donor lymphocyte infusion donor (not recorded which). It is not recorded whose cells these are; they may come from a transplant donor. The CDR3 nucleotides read TGCAGCGTTCCAGCCCCCCCAGGGGTGGAGACCCAGTACTTC. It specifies CSVPAPPGVETQYF.